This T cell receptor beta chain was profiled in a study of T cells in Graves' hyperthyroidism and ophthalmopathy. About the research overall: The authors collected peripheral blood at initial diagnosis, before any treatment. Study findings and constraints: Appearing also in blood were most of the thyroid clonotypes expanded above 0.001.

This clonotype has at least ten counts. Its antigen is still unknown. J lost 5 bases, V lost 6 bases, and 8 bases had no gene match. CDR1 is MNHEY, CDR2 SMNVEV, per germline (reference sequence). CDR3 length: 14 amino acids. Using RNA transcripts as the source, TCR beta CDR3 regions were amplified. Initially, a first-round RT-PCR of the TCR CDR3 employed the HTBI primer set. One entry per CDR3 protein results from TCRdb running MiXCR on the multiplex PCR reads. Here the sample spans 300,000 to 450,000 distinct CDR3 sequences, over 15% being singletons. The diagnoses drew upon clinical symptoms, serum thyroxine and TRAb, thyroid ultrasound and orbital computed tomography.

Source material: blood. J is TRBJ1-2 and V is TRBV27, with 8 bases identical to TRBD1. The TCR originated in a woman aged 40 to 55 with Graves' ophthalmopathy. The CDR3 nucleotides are TGTGCCAGCAGCCCCTCTAGGACAGGGTATGGCTACACCTTC. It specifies CASSPSRTGYGYTF.